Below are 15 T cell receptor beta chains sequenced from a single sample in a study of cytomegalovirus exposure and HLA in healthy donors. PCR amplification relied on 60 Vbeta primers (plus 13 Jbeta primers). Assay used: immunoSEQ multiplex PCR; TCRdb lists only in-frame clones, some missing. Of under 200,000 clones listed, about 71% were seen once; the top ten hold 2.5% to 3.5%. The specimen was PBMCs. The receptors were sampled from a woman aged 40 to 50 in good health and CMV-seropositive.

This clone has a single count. The DNA for the CDR3 is TGTGCCAGCAGCTTAGATTGGACAGGAGGCACCGGGGAGCTGTTTTTT. Its protein product is CASSLDWTGGTGELFF. The genes are TRBV11-2 and TRBJ2-2; TRBD1 matches at 7 bases. CDR3 size: 16 residues. Germline lookup yields CDR1 SGHAT and CDR2 FQNNGV. The V gene end was trimmed by 0 bases and the J gene end by 4 bases; junction bases not matched to a gene: 5. Combining the CDR3 with reference TRBV11-2 and TRBJ2-2 gives the whole variable domain EAGVAQSPRYKIIEKRQSVAFWCNPISGHATLYWYQQILGQGPKLLIQFQNNGVVDDSQLPKDRFSAERLKGVDSTLKIQPAKLEDSAVYLCASSLDWTGGTGELFFGEGSRLTVL.

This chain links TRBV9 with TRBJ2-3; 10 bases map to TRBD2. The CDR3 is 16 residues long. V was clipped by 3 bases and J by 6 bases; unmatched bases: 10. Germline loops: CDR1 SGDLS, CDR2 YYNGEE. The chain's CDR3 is CASSALSGGPGDTQYF. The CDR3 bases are TGTGCCAGCAGCGCCCTTAGCGGGGGGCCCGGGGATACGCAGTATTTT. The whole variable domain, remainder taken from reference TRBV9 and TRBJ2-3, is DSGVTQTPKHLITATGQRVTLRCSPRSGDLSVYWYQQSLDQGLQFLIQYYNGEERAKGNILERFSAQQFPDLHSELNLSSLELGDSALYFCASSALSGGPGDTQYFGPGTRLTVL.

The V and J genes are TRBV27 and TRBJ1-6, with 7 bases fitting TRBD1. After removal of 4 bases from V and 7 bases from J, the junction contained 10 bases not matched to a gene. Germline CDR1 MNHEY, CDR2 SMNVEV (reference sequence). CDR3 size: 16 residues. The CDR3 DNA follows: TGTGCCAGCAGTTCCCTTCCGACAGGGTGGAATTCACCCCTCCACTTT. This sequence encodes CASSSLPTGWNSPLHF.

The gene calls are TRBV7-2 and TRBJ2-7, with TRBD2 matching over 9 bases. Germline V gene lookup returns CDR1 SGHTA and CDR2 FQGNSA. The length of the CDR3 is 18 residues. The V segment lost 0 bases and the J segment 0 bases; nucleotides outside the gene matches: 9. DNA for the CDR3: TGTGCCAGCAGCTTAGCGACTAGCGGCCCCACTAGCTCCTACGAGCAGTACTTC. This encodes CASSLATSGPTSSYEQYF.

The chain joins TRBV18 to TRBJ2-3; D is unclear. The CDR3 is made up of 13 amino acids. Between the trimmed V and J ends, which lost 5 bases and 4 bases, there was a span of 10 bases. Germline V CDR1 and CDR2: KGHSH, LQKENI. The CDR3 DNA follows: TGTGCCAGCTCATCAGTACCCCCAGATACGCAGTATTTT. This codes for CASSSVPPDTQYF.

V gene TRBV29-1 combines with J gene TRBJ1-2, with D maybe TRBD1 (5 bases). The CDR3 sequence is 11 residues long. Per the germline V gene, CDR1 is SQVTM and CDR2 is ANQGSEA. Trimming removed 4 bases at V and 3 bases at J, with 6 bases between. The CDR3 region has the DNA TGCAGCGTTGCGGGGGACTATGGCTACACCTTC. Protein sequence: CSVAGDYGYTF.

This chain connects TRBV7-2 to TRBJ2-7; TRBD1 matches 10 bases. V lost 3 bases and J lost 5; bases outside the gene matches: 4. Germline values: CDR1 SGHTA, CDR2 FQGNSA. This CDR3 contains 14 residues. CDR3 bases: TGTGCCAGCAGCTTCACCGGGACAGGGGACGAGCAGTACTTC. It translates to CASSFTGTGDEQYF.

CDR3 in DNA: TGTGCCAGCAGCTCGACCGAGGGGGCCACCTATAATTCACCCCTCCACTTT. It specifies CASSSTEGATYNSPLHF. This chain links TRBV11-1 with TRBJ1-6; TRBD1 matches 7 bases. The V and J ends lost 4 bases and 2 bases, in that order; junction bases with no gene match: 8. Germline CDR1 reads SGHAT; CDR2 reads FQDESV (reference sequence). CDR3 length equals 17 residues.

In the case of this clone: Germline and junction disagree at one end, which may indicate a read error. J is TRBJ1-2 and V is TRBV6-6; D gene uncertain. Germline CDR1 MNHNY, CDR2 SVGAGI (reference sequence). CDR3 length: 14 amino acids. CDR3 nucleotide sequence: TGTGCCAGCAGTTACTCGACGACTCTCTATGGCTACCCCTTC. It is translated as CASSYSTTLYGYPF.

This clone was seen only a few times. CDR3 in amino acids: CASSLAGHPAYEQYF. CDR3 DNA sequence: TGTGCCAGCAGCTTAGCGGGACATCCTGCCTACGAGCAGTACTTC. The gene calls are TRBV7-6 and TRBJ2-7, with a possible D match to TRBD1 (6 bases). CDR3 length equals 15 residues. CDR1 and CDR2 (germline): SGHVS, FNYEAQ. Deletions cut 0 bases from V and 2 bases from J, with 11 bases between.

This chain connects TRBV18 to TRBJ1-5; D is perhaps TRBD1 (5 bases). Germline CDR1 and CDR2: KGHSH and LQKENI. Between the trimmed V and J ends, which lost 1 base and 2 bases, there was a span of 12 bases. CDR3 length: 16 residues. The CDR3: CASSPLAGMGNQPQHF. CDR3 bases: TGTGCCAGCTCACCACTGGCAGGGATGGGCAATCAGCCCCAGCATTTT.

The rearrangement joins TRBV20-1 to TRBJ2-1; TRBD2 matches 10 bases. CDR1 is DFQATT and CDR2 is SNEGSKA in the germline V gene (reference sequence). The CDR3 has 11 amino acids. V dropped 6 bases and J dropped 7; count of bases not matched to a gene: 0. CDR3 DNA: TGCAGTGCGGGACTAGCGAATGAGCAGTTCTTC. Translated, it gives CSAGLANEQFF.

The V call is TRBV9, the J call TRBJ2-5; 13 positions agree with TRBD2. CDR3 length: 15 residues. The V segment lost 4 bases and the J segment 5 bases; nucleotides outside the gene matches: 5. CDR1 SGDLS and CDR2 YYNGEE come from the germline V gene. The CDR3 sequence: CASSPGLAGIETQYF. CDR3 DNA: TGTGCCAGCAGCCCGGGACTAGCGGGAATCGAGACCCAGTACTTC.

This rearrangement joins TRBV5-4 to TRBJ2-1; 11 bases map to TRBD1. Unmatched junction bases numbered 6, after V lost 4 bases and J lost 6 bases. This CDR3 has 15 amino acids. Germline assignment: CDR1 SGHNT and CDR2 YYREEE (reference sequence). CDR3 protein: CASSPPGQGGNEQFF. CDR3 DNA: TGTGCCAGCAGCCCACCGGGACAGGGGGGCAATGAGCAGTTCTTC.

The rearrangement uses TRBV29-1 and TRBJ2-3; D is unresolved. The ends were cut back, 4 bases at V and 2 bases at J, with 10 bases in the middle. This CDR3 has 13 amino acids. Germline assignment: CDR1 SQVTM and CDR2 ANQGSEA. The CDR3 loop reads CSVAGLATDTQYF. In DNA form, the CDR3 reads TGCAGCGTTGCTGGGCTCGCCACAGATACGCAGTATTTT.